This T cell receptor (beta chain) emerged from a study of cytomegalovirus exposure and HLA in healthy donors (dated by TCRdb to about 2017). The study in broad terms: According to an earlier analysis of 587 of the donors, about 179 million T cells yielded approximately 120 million unique TCR beta sequences and 250 to 350 Gb of sequence data. An early release covering 550 to 700 HLA-typed donors comprised 250 to 350 gigabases of sequencing data and 85 million or so unique TCR sequences. The genetic ancestry cluster associated with self-reported Caucasian donors included around 76% of the roughly 360 genotyped donors. The aim of the study was to test whether cataloging public T cell receptors could identify signatures of past pathogen exposure. The study profiled the T cell repertoires of hundreds of subjects by immunosequencing and related them to cytomegalovirus serostatus. Along with the 666-subject first cohort, a separate validation cohort of over a hundred different subjects was used. To predict cytomegalovirus infection status, the study brought together high-throughput TCR immunosequencing, statistical association of individual TCRs with disease status, and machine learning. To study patterns of TCR occurrence, a later analysis re-analyzed previously published TCR beta repertoires from more than 550 donors and added high-resolution HLA genotyping. The later analysis used no new phenotypic data to find candidate immune exposures, relying instead on TCR beta sequences and their occurrence across donors. To decide whether each TCR beta V gene segment behaved as functional or pseudogenic, an earlier analysis of nearly 600 of the donors relied on high-throughput TCR beta sequencing. Donor age, sex, ethnicity and CMV serostatus were collected together with the repertoire data. Genome-wide SNP genotypes for about three fifths of the roughly 700 donors were used in a later genetic analysis, which treated that subset as a discovery cohort. Every discovery cohort repertoire had been produced on one sequencing platform. HLA typing covered class I and class II loci at four-digit resolution. Typing coverage differed by locus: A, B, C, DRB1 and DQB1 were typed in about 629-640 donors, DQA1 in roughly 500, DPA1 in 600 to 610, and DPB1 in 400 to 480. Several DR-DQ haplotypes were handled as single units for association and clustering, since linkage in the cohort was strong. Among 300 to 500 genotyped donors of the cohort, an average of around 220,000 unique TCR beta nucleotide sequences was sequenced per donor, of which roughly 18% were non-productive.

CDR1 and CDR2 are read off the germline V gene as SGHRS and YFSETQ. Relative to germline, V is missing 3 bases and J is missing 6 bases, with 9 bases of the junction outside any gene match. From its cysteine to its phenylalanine, the CDR3 spans 15 amino acids. Only the CDR3 DNA stays, 45 bases, in frame from base 1. A word on this clone: Its antigen has not been determined. No clone much larger than this one lies a single base away; base qualities are absent.

The cohort consisted of 600 to 700 healthy bone marrow donors. Cohort members were all nominally healthy when sampled, although unrecorded immune exposures were likely present. The donor was CMV seronegative and was included in the group of around 320 seronegative cohort members. Every donor gave a peripheral blood sample, and the peripheral blood mononuclear cells from that sample were used for TCR beta sequencing. Genomic DNA extraction from the blood cell samples was performed with the Qiagen DNeasy Blood Extraction Kit. Study-level results and caveats: A later analysis reported that several top co-occurrence clusters appeared linked to parvovirus B19, influenza, CMV and Epstein-Barr virus. The only immune exposure information available for the cohort was CMV serostatus. In both the original and validation cohorts, the classifier was reported to diagnose cytomegalovirus status with high specificity and sensitivity. HLA typing was unavailable for some donors at each locus, so association tests used only the typed subset. A later genetic analysis reported fewer N-insertions in productive TCRs among donors in an Asian-associated ancestry cluster than the roughly 640-donor mean. In this cohort, only TCR beta chains were sequenced, and detectable features were limited by the absence of alpha or paired-chain data. A few of the identified cytomegalovirus-associated TCR beta chains were confirmed in vitro to be specific for cytomegalovirus antigens. Across donors, most TCR sequences were observed very rarely, whereas some public TCRs were present in many individuals. Because the 87-base-pair reads could not distinguish some IMGT-functional V segments, including TRBV6-2 and TRBV6-3, those segments were excluded. A later analysis found that most CMV-associated TCR beta chains appeared HLA-restricted, with HLA associations seemingly driven largely by CMV exposure. In a later analysis, TCR association rates were found to vary across HLA loci, with the most associated TCRs seen for DRB1 alleles and the fewest for HLA-C alleles. The presence/absence analyses assumed that sequencing depth was roughly uniform across donors, and that assumption may not be true. V-gene and J-gene trimming of TCR beta chains was associated with a missense DCLRE1C variant in a later genetic analysis, and the association was replicated in an independent cohort. A cluster of highly shared sequence variants was judged likely to represent a technical artifact of the sequencing pipeline. Because counts were too low, roughly 18 rarely observed V segments, including chromosome 9 orphons, were left out of the earlier analysis of 500 to 650 of the donors. Correlated functional status among segregating V segments might reflect linkage disequilibrium, but an unknown experimental factor could not be ruled out. Specific HLA alleles were associated with more than 15,000 TCR beta sequences at a false discovery rate of 0.05 in a later analysis. In an earlier analysis of 587 of the donors, most TCR beta V segments appeared in productive rearrangements about 87% or about 30% of the time, broadly matching IMGT annotations. Strong co-occurrence of HLA alleles, especially DR and DQ, made assigning TCR associations to individual alleles difficult. In the study, some 160 TCR beta chains were listed as associated with cytomegalovirus. According to the authors, the approach could potentially be generalized to other disease states and immunological phenotypes. Compared with equally common non-associated chains, HLA-associated TCR beta chains in a later analysis were more clonally expanded and had lower generation probabilities. A further reported finding was that TCR beta sequences accurately predicted the HLA-A and HLA-B alleles for most subjects in the first cohort.

Library creation used the immunoSEQ multiplex PCR assay. For the multiplex PCR, a mixture combining 60 forward primers for TCR Vbeta segments and 13 reverse primers for TCR Jbeta segments was used. Amplification of the CDR3 region of rearranged TCR beta genes was performed with a multiplex PCR assay on genomic DNA. The Illumina HiSeq System was used to sequence the amplified TCR beta libraries as 87-base-pair reads. The authors processed their data as follows. In a later analysis, approximately 74 million unique TCR beta chains were counted across the 690 or so repertoires, and roughly 11 million of these chains were shared by at least two donors. Raw reads were error-corrected and collapsed into unique sequences with a nearest-neighbor algorithm that merged closely related sequences to remove PCR and sequencing errors. CDR3 sequences were aligned to IMGT reference sequences to assign V, D and J gene segments. For a sequence to be retained, at least a six-nucleotide match to both a V gene segment and a J gene segment was required. Rearrangements were classified as productive when the CDR3 lacked stop codons and remained in frame with V and J, and all other rearrangements were classified as non-productive. CDR3 was defined by IMGT convention, running from the second conserved V-encoded cysteine to the conserved J-encoded phenylalanine. The earlier analysis of 550 to 650 of the donors excluded any sequence lacking an unambiguous match to a single V gene segment. An earlier analysis of some 610 of the donors called V segments functional above 56.7% productive rearrangements and segregating when the between-donor standard deviation exceeded 5%. A statistical classification framework was built for diagnosing cytomegalovirus status from the catalog of TCR beta chain sequences. V and J gene assignment, in a later analysis, came from comparing TCR nucleotide sequences with IMGT/GENE-DB human TR gene sequences. In a later analysis, CDR3 sequences and most-parsimonious VDJ recombination scenarios were assigned using the TCRdist pipeline. In a later analysis, each TCR beta chain was defined by its CDR3 amino acid sequence together with its V-gene family, and reads without a unique V-gene family were excluded. A later analysis removed several hundred highly shared, low-generation-probability nucleotide sequences to deal with suspected cross-contamination and a sequencing artifact. A later analysis calculated a clonal expansion index for each public chain from normalized within-repertoire ranks of inferred template counts. In a later analysis, generation probabilities were computed using a VDJ recombination model fitted to out-of-frame rearrangements, and the results were checked against IGoR. In a later analysis, TCR-TCR, TCR-HLA and TCR-CMV co-occurrence was scored with hypergeometric tests, and a repertoire-size bias correction was applied to TCR pairs. A later analysis estimated false discovery rates by permuting HLA or CMV assignments 20 times. In a later analysis, co-occurring TCRs were grouped with DBSCAN, and TCRdist sequence similarity was added when clustering was performed within HLA-allele-positive subsets. Repertoires with fewer than 30,000 or more than 120,000 public chains were left out of co-occurrence clustering, as were four to six repertoires with anomalous nucleotide sharing. This is the immuneACCESS table as TCRdb keeps it, with only in-frame sequences that have V and J called. A part of the clones is gone; compared with another copy, unresolved V genes explain less than half, and the rest is unexplained. That table furnishes V, J and clone size, whereas the DNA furnished D and trimming. The sample table contains 150,000 to 200,000 clones; only one count was recorded for around 74% of them. In total, the top ten clones hold about 3.1% of the sample.

The sample was PBMCs. This clonotype was sampled from a female donor in good health and CMV-seronegative. The sequence links TRBV5-1 to TRBJ2-7; 10 bases in the junction line up with TRBD2. DNA sequence: TGCGCCAGCAGCTCCATCCTAGCGGGAGCAGCCGAGCAGTACTTC. Its product reads: CASSSILAGAAEQYF.